These T cell receptor beta chains were read from a single sample in a study of blood T cell repertoires in COVID-19. Clones were sequenced by immunoSEQ multiplex PCR, and TCRdb holds only the in-frame ones, with some missing. The profile shows roughly 120,000 clones, about two thirds of them singletons. The sample was peripheral blood. Receptors were obtained from a human donor with acute or convalescent COVID-19. The donor label of this sample is uncertain. Both conserved end residues are part of each CDR3. A D gene is named only where the DNA matches it firmly. Clone size is not always given. Where it is, it says once, few, many or a class for expanded clones.

d_gene	abundance	v_gene	j_gene	CDR3nt	CDR3aa
TRBD1	-	TRBV5-6	TRBJ2-3	TGTGCCAGCAGCTTGGGGACAGGGGCCTTTAGCACAGATACGCAGTATTTT	CASSLGTGAFSTDTQYF
-	-	TRBV24-1	TRBJ1-2	TGTGCCACCAGTGACCGTGACAGAGCCTATGGCTACACCTTC	CATSDRDRAYGYTF
-	-	TRBV5-8	TRBJ1-5	TGTGCCAGCAGCCTCGAGCCCCAGCCCCAGCATTTT	CASSLEPQPQHF
TRBD1	-	TRBV7-8	TRBJ1-4	TGTGCCAGCAGCTTAGCGGGACAGGGGTGGACTAATGAAAAACTGTTTTTT	CASSLAGQGWTNEKLFF
TRBD1	-	TRBV5-1	TRBJ2-1	TGCGCCAGCAGTACCTCAGGGGGCGGTGAGCAGTTCTTC	CASSTSGGGEQFF
-	-	TRBV24-1	TRBJ1-2	TGTGCCACCAGTGATTCTAGGGGGTTTAGGGGCTACACCTTC	CATSDSRGFRGYTF
-	many	TRBV12-3/TRBV12-4	TRBJ2-1	TGTGCCAGCAGTTGGGCGGGCTTGGGGGAGCAGTTCTTC	CASSWAGLGEQFF
TRBD1	many	TRBV29-1	TRBJ1-2	TGCAGCGTTGGACAGGGGGTAGAATATGGCTACACCTTC	CSVGQGVEYGYTF
-	many	TRBV21-1	TRBJ1-1	TGTGCCAGCAGCAAAGAAAGGGTCGGGGACACTGAAGCTTTCTTT	CASSKERVGDTEAFF
TRBD1	-	TRBV7-9	TRBJ2-7	TGTGCCAGCAGCTTCTCCGGGACAGCACTGGGAGAGCAGTACTTC	CASSFSGTALGEQYF
TRBD2	few	TRBV11-2	TRBJ2-7	TGTGCCAGCAGCTCTAGCGGGGGAGCCTACGAGCAGTACTTC	CASSSSGGAYEQYF
TRBD1	-	TRBV5-1	TRBJ1-6	TGCGCCAGCAGCACCGAACCAGTGGGACAGGTGATGAATTCACCCCTCCACTTT	CASSTEPVGQVMNSPLHF
TRBD1	-	TRBV24-1	TRBJ2-2	TGTGCCACCAGTGACGTCGACAGGGGTCCCGGGGAGCTGTTTTTT	CATSDVDRGPGELFF
-	-	TRBV6-5	TRBJ2-2	TGTGCCGCGACAGGAAACACCGGGGAGCTGTTTTTT	CAATGNTGELFF
TRBD2	-	TRBV6-5	TRBJ2-1	TGTGCCAGCAGTTACTCTATAGCGGGGCTGTACAATGAGCAGTTCTTC	CASSYSIAGLYNEQFF
-	-	TRBV14	TRBJ2-3	TGTGCCAGCAGCCAACCCACAGGGAGCACAGATACGCAGTATTTT	CASSQPTGSTDTQYF
TRBD2	-	TRBV7-9	TRBJ2-5	TGTGCCAGCAGCTTAGGTGCGGGGGGCCTACAAGAGACCCAGTACTTC	CASSLGAGGLQETQYF
TRBD2	-	TRBV5-1	TRBJ2-5	TGCGCCAGCAGCCTCAAGGGGAGGGTAGGTCAAGAGACCCAGTACTTC	CASSLKGRVGQETQYF
TRBD1	-	TRBV19	TRBJ1-5	TGTGCCAGTAGGGAGTTTCAGGGGGCGAAAAATCAGCCCCAGCATTTT	CASREFQGAKNQPQHF